This entry concerns a single T cell receptor (beta chain). Its target is unknown. Sequencing templates came from extracted RNA that was reverse transcribed into cDNA. Sequencing was performed with immunoSEQ multiplex PCR; in TCRdb, only in-frame clones are kept and a portion is missing. Counted here are 100,000 to 150,000 clones, less than 80% occurring once; the ten biggest clones make up around 2.8%. This sample is drawn from a study of CD8+ T cells in alopecia areata. Findings of the study overall: Besides other cells, scalp samples also yield sequences of resident alphabeta T cells from normal skin. Normal scalp had lower clonality than lesional scalp, with alopecia totalis/universalis lesions showing this most strongly. TCR sharing was clearer in mice than between patients, perhaps partly owing to patient HLA diversity.

Sorted populations comprised CD4+ and CD8+ T cells obtained from PBMCs. The TCR comes from a human donor in good health. The sample taken for sequencing was CD4+ T cells sorted from blood.

The CDR3 DNA is TGTGCCTGGAGTGTCGTGACAGACTATGGCTACACCTTC. Its protein is CAWSVVTDYGYTF. The chain joins TRBV30 to TRBJ1-2, with D possibly being TRBD1 (5 bases). V lost 0 bases to trimming and J lost 3 bases, with 8 bases between them. This CDR3 contains 13 residues. The germline V gene encodes CDR1 GTSNPN and CDR2 SVGIG (reference sequence).